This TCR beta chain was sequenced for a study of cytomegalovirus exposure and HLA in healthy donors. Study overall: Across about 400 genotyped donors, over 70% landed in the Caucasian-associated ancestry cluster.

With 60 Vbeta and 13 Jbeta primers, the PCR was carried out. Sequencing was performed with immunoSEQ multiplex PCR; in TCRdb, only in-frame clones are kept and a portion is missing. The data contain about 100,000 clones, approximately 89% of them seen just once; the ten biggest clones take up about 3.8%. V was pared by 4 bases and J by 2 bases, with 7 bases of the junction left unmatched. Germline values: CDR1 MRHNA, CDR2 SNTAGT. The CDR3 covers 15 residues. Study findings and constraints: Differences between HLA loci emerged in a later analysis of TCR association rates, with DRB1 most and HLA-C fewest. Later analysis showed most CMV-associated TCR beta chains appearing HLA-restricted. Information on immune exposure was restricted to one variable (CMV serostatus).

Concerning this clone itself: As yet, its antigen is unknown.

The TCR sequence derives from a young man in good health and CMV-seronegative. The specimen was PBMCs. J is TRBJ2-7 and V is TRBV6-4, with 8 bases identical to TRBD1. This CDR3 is CASSGSDRAPYEQYF. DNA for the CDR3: TGTGCCAGCAGTGGGTCGGACAGGGCCCCCTACGAGCAGTACTTC.